This passage covers 20 T cell receptor beta chains from one sample sequenced in a study of blood T cell repertoires in COVID-19. The assay was immunoSEQ multiplex PCR, and TCRdb's table has in-frame clones only and misses some. The table has 200,000 to 300,000 clones, more than 75% seen once. The sample was PBMCs or T cells enriched from blood (not recorded which). The receptors were sampled from a woman aged 40 to 50 with acute COVID-19.

The rearrangement uses TRBV18 and TRBJ2-7, with TRBD1 matching over 9 bases. Germline trimming cut 0 bases from V and 3 bases from J; bases unmatched to any gene: 3. The CDR3 consists of 15 residues. Germline lookup yields CDR1 KGHSH and CDR2 LQKENI. CDR3 coding DNA: TGTGCCAGCTCACCACCGCCGGGACAGGGCTACGAGCAGTACTTC. Residues: CASSPPPGQGYEQYF.

The gene calls are TRBV11-2 and TRBJ2-7; TRBD2 matches 9 bases. Germline CDR1 SGHAT, CDR2 FQNNGV. CDR3 length: 13 amino acids. J was trimmed by 5 bases and V by 8 bases; bases with no gene match: 7. CDR3 in DNA: TGTGCCAGCCGTAGCGGGAGTCCTGACGAGCAGTACTTC. This translates into CASRSGSPDEQYF.

This chain uses TRBV27 with TRBJ2-7; 9 bases line up with TRBD1. The CDR3 covers 15 residues. The trim removed 3 bases at V and 3 bases at J, leaving 6 bases unmatched. Per the germline V gene, CDR1 is MNHEY and CDR2 is SMNVEV (reference sequence). CDR3 in DNA: TGTGCCAGCAGTTTGCCGGGACAGGGAATCTACGAGCAGTACTTC. Translating gives CASSLPGQGIYEQYF.

The chain carries TRBV11-2 and TRBJ1-5; D gene ambiguous. The germline V and J ends were trimmed by 0 bases and 5 bases, with 5 bases remaining between them. The CDR3 is 13 amino acids. Germline V gene lookup returns CDR1 SGHAT and CDR2 FQNNGV. DNA for the CDR3: TGTGCCAGCAGCTTAGAGGGCGATCAGCCCCAGCATTTT. The encoded protein is CASSLEGDQPQHF.

The J gene is TRBJ2-1, the V gene TRBV19; 11 bases line up with TRBD2. Germline assignment: CDR1 LNHDA and CDR2 SQIVND (reference sequence). The length of the CDR3 is 14 residues. Trimming removed 7 bases from V and 8 bases from J; junction bases left unmatched: 7. CDR3 DNA: TGTGCCAGTACCAAACTAGCGGGGGAGGATGAGCAGTTCTTC. Translating it yields CASTKLAGEDEQFF.

CDR3 DNA: TGTGCCAGCAGCTCGCCCCGGGGGACTAGCGATGAGCAGTTCTTC. Its protein product is CASSSPRGTSDEQFF. This rearrangement joins TRBV5-4 to TRBJ2-1; 10 bases align to TRBD2. CDR1 and CDR2 (germline): SGHNT, YYREEE (reference sequence). The ends lost 3 bases at V and 8 bases at J; junction bases unmatched: 8. The CDR3 runs 15 residues.

V gene TRBV19 combines with J gene TRBJ1-5; the D gene is possibly TRBD1 (6 bases). The V gene's germline CDR1 is LNHDA and CDR2 SQIVND (reference sequence). V lost 7 bases and J 6 bases, leaving 16 bases between the germline ends. The CDR3 consists of 14 residues. CDR3 in amino acids: CASIGRQGSQPQHF. CDR3 DNA sequence: TGTGCCAGTATTGGGCGGCAGGGGAGTCAGCCCCAGCATTTT.

V is TRBV7-8 and J is TRBJ2-1, with D possibly being TRBD2 (6 bases). The CDR3 runs to 15 residues. CDR1 SGHVS and CDR2 FQNEAQ come from the germline V gene. V shed 5 bases and J shed 5 bases, with 16 bases lying between them. DNA for the CDR3: TGTGCCAGCAGCGGGGACTCCGGGAGCGACAATGAGCAGTTCTTC. It encodes CASSGDSGSDNEQFF.

This chain uses TRBV6-1 with TRBJ2-2; D remains ambiguous. The CDR3 is made up of 16 amino acids. The V gene lost 4 bases and the J gene lost 12 bases, with 24 bases spanning the gap. Germline loops: CDR1 MNHNS, CDR2 SASEGT. CDR3 amino acids: CASSVELQAHRLKLFF. The CDR3 nucleotides are TGTGCCAGCAGTGTGGAACTCCAGGCCCACCGGTTGAAGCTGTTTTTT.

The chain has TRBV6-5 and TRBJ1-1; D might be TRBD1 (5 bases). The V gene's germline CDR1 is MNHEY and CDR2 SVGAGI. V lost 6 bases, J lost 1 base, and 9 bases lay in between. The CDR3 length is 13 residues. CDR3 protein: CASRHQGNTEAFF. Here the CDR3 DNA reads TGTGCCAGCAGACATCAGGGGAACACTGAAGCTTTCTTT.

This chain uses TRBV7-2 with TRBJ2-3; D unresolved. Germline V gives CDR1 SGHTA, CDR2 FQGNSA. Trimming took 7 bases from V and 2 from J, leaving 10 bases between them. The CDR3 consists of 13 residues. This CDR3 is CASNLEYTDTQYF. DNA for the CDR3: TGTGCCAGCAACCTCGAGTACACAGATACGCAGTATTTT.

The chain joins TRBV4-2 to TRBJ2-1; 7 bases line up with TRBD2. V trimming: 0 bases; J trimming: 9 bases; junction bases outside the gene matches: 11. CDR1 and CDR2 from the germline V gene are LGHNA and YNFKEQ. The CDR3 contains 16 residues. The CDR3 sequence: CASSQDLGGRVPEQFF. The CDR3 DNA is TGTGCCAGCAGCCAAGATCTGGGGGGGAGGGTCCCTGAGCAGTTCTTC.

This rearrangement joins TRBV25-1 to TRBJ2-1; 8 bases align to TRBD2. CDR1 is MGHDK, CDR2 SYGVNS, per germline. V was pared by 3 bases and J by 8 bases, with 15 bases of the junction left unmatched. CDR3 length: 17 residues. The CDR3 spells CASSEPLIREGRHEQFF. The CDR3 DNA is TGTGCCAGCAGTGAGCCTCTAATTCGGGAGGGCCGTCATGAGCAGTTCTTC.

V gene TRBV3-1 (or the pseudogene TRBV3-2) combines with J gene TRBJ1-1; the D is unclear. The CDR3 consists of 14 residues. The germline V and J ends were trimmed by 0 bases and 2 bases, with 7 bases remaining between them. From germline, CDR1 is LGHDT and CDR2 YNNKEL (reference sequence). DNA of the CDR3: TGTGCCAGCAGCCAAGAGCACAGTAACACTGAAGCTTTCTTT. This codes for CASSQEHSNTEAFF.

This sequence joins TRBV5-1 and TRBJ1-5; 7 nucleotides align to TRBD1. CDR1 is SGHRS, CDR2 YFSETQ, per germline. V trimming: 4 bases; J trimming: 5 bases; junction bases outside the gene matches: 6. The CDR3 runs 14 residues. CDR3 loop: CASSAEGGDQPQHF. The CDR3 coding sequence is TGCGCCAGCAGCGCCGAAGGGGGCGATCAGCCCCAGCATTTT.

V gene TRBV5-6 combines with J gene TRBJ2-1, with 8 bases matching TRBD2. Germline CDR1 and CDR2: SGHDT and YYEEEE. V gave up 7 bases and J gave up 7 bases; unmatched junction bases: 7. The CDR3 contains 13 residues. In DNA form, the CDR3 reads TGTGCCAGCTGGGTTAGCGGGATTAATGAGCAGTTCTTC. It yields the protein CASWVSGINEQFF.

This clone was counted a single time. The V gene is TRBV9, the J gene TRBJ2-3; tentative D call: TRBD1 (6 bases). V lost 4 bases to trimming and J lost 2 bases, with 14 bases between them. This CDR3 is 15 amino acids long. Per the germline V gene, CDR1 is SGDLS and CDR2 is YYNGEE. As DNA, the CDR3 is TGTGCCAGCAGCCCAGGACAGACTTACACAGATACGCAGTATTTT. This gives the protein CASSPGQTYTDTQYF.

This chain joins TRBV13 and TRBJ1-5, with 7 bases that match TRBD1. V dropped 4 bases and J dropped 1; count of bases not matched to a gene: 1. The CDR3 runs to 14 residues. Germline-derived CDR1 and CDR2 are PRHDT and FYEKMQ (reference sequence). In DNA form, the CDR3 reads TGTGCCAGCAGCTGGGGACAGAGCAATCAGCCCCAGCATTTT. Residues: CASSWGQSNQPQHF.

CDR3 nucleotides: TGTGCCAGCAGTGATGACAGCTCCTACAATGAGCAGTTCTTC. Amino acid sequence: CASSDDSSYNEQFF. The chain carries TRBV25-1 and TRBJ2-1, with D perhaps matching TRBD1 (5 bases). CDR1 MGHDK and CDR2 SYGVNS come from the germline V gene. The CDR3 spans 14 residues. V lost 3 bases and J 0 bases, leaving 6 bases between the germline ends. Drawing the rest from reference TRBV25-1 and TRBJ2-1, the complete variable domain is EADIYQTPRYLVIGTGKKITLECSQTMGHDKMYWYQQDPGMELHLIHYSYGVNSTEKGDLSSESTVSRIRTEHFPLTLESARPSHTSQYLCASSDDSSYNEQFFGPGTRLTVL.

This clone appeared once. This chain links TRBV15 with TRBJ2-1; 14 positions match TRBD2. In germline, CDR1 is LNHNV, CDR2 YYDKDF (reference sequence). The CDR3 extends over 16 amino acids. The junction had 6 bases not matched to a gene; V was cut back by 1 base and J by 10 bases. Here the CDR3 DNA reads TGTGCCACCAGCAGAGCCGGGACTAGCGGGAGTCAGGAGCAGTTCTTC. This sequence encodes CATSRAGTSGSQEQFF.